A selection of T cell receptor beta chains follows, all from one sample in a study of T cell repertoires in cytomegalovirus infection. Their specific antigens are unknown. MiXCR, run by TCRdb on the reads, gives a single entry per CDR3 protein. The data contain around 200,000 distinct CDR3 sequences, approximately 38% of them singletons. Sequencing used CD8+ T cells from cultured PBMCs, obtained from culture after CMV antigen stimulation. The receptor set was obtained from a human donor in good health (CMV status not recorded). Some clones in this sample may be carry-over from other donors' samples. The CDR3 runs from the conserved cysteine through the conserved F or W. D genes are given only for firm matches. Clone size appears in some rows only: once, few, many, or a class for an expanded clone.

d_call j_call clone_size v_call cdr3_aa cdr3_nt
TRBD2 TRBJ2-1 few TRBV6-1 CASSEGTWLTSANNEQFF TGTGCCAGCAGTGAAGGAACGTGGTTAACTAGCGCGAACAATGAGCAGTTCTTC
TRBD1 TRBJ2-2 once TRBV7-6 CASSSDRGPGELFF TGTGCCAGCAGTTCGGACAGGGGGCCCGGGGAGCTGTTTTTT
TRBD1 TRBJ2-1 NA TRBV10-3 CAIRPTESGTGWNEQFF TGTGCCATCAGGCCGACCGAGTCCGGGACAGGGTGGAATGAGCAGTTCTTC
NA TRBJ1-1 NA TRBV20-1 CSVAADRGLHTEAFF TGCAGTGTCGCAGCGGACAGAGGCCTCCACACTGAAGCTTTCTTT
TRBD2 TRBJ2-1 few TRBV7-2 CASSPSSGSEDEQFF TGTGCCAGCAGCCCGTCTAGCGGGAGTGAGGATGAGCAGTTCTTC
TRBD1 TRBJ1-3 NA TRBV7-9 CASSSTSYGTGPYSGNTIYF TGTGCCAGCAGCTCCACCTCGTACGGGACAGGGCCTTACTCTGGAAACACCATATATTTT
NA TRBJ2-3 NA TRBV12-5 CASGLESGDTQYF TGTGCTAGTGGTTTGGAGAGCGGCGATACGCAGTATTTT
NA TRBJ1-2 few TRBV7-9 CASSFLEFYGYTF TGTGCCAGCAGCTTTCTGGAGTTCTATGGCTACACCTTC
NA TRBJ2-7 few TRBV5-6 CASSLVEGFLSYEQYF TGTGCCAGCAGCTTGGTCGAGGGTTTCTTAAGCTACGAGCAGTACTTC
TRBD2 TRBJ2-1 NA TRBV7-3 CASSFGLAGTNPRYNEQFF TGTGCCAGCAGCTTCGGACTAGCGGGGACGAACCCCAGATACAATGAGCAGTTCTTC
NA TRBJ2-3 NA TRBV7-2 CASSFLGGTDTQYF TGTGCCAGCAGCTTTCTAGGGGGCACAGATACGCAGTATTTT
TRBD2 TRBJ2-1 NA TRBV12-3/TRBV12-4 CASSFGGGAYNEQFF TGTGCCAGCAGTTTCGGCGGGGGGGCCTACAATGAGCAGTTCTTC
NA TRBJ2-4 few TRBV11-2 CASSLWRENIQYF TGTGCCAGCAGCTTATGGCGGGAAAACATTCAGTACTTC
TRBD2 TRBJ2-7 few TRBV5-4 CASSLGGRPSYEQYF TGTGCCAGCAGCTTAGGCGGGAGGCCCTCCTACGAGCAGTACTTC